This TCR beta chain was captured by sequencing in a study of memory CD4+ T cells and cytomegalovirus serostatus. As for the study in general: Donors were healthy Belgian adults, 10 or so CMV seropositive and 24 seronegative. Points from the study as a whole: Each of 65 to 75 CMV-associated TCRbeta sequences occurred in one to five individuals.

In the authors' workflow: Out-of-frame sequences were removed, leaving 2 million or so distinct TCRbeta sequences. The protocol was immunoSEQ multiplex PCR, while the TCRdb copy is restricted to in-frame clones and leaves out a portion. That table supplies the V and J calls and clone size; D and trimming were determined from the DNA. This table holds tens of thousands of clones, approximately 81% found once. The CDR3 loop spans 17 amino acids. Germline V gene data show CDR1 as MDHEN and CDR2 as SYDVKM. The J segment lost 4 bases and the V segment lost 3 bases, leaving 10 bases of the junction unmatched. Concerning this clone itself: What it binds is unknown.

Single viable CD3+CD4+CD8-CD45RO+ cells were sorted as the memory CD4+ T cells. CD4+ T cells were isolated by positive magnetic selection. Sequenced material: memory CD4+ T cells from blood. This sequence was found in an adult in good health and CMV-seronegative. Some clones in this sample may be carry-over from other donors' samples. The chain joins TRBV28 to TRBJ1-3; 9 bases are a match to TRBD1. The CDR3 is CASSFRGQGTGGNTIYF. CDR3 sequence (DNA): TGTGCCAGCAGTTTTCGTGGACAGGGGACGGGGGGAAACACCATATATTTT.